One and the same sample provided the 7 T cell receptor beta chains below, sequenced in a study of blood T cells in healthy people across ages. A sample-barcoded 5' primer and a J-beta primer mix were used in a second PCR of roughly 7 to 12 cycles. TCRdb re-called the 5' RACE reads with MiXCR, one entry per CDR3 protein. Among 700,000 to 900,000 distinct CDR3 sequences, less than 70% were seen once, and the ten largest hold 40% to 50%. Sequencing used blood. The receptors here all came from a man older than 75 in good health.

This clonotype was seen more than once but under ten times. V is TRBV25-1 and J is TRBJ2-1; D not certain. V dropped 2 bases and J dropped 6 bases, with 5 bases sitting between them. Per the germline V gene, CDR1 is MGHDK and CDR2 is SYGVNS. The CDR3 spans 12 residues. CDR3 protein: CASSEGRNEQFF. CDR3 nucleotides: TGTGCCAGCAGTGAAGGTCGCAATGAGCAGTTCTTC. The full variable domain, rest sourced from reference TRBV25-1 and TRBJ2-1, is EADIYQTPRYLVIGTGKKITLECSQTMGHDKMYWYQQDPGMELHLIHYSYGVNSTEKGDLSSESTVSRIRTEHFPLTLESARPSHTSQYLCASSEGRNEQFFGPGTRLTVL.

V usage is TRBV5-1 and J usage is TRBJ1-6; D is perhaps TRBD1 (5 bases). V was trimmed by 1 base and J by 6 bases, leaving 8 bases between them. The CDR3 is 14 residues long. Germline V lookup: CDR1 SGHRS, CDR2 YFSETQ. The CDR3 loop is CASSLQGSNSPLHF. The CDR3 DNA sequence: TGCGCCAGCAGCTTGCAGGGAAGTAATTCACCCCTCCACTTT.

The chain combines TRBV10-3 with TRBJ2-7; D may correspond to TRBD1 or TRBD2 (5 bases each). Germline V gene data show CDR1 as ENHRY and CDR2 as SYGVKD. The CDR3 is made up of 15 amino acids. The V gene lost 6 bases and the J gene lost 2 bases, with 17 bases spanning the gap. In DNA form, the CDR3 reads TGTGCCATCAGAAAGGGGACCCTCTCTACCTACGAGCAGTACTTC. Translation: CAIRKGTLSTYEQYF.

CDR3 loop: CASSLSGGTEYF. As DNA, the CDR3 is TGTGCCAGCAGCTTGTCAGGTGGGACGGAGTACTTC. The V gene is TRBV7-2, the J gene TRBJ2-4; D is possibly TRBD1 or TRBD2 (5 bases each). V lost 3 bases to trimming and J lost 14 bases, with 14 bases between them. This CDR3 is 12 amino acids long. The germline gives CDR1 SGHTA, CDR2 FQGNSA.

A few counts support this clonotype. J is TRBJ2-1 and V is TRBV5-1; 7 bases map to TRBD2. CDR1 and CDR2 from the germline V gene are SGHRS and YFSETQ. V gave up 5 bases and J gave up 9 bases; unmatched junction bases: 8. The CDR3 consists of 13 residues. As DNA, the CDR3 is TGCGCCAGCAGGCGCGGGAGTGGTAGTGAGCAGTTCTTC. This translates into CASRRGSGSEQFF.

This clonotype appeared a few times. The V call is TRBV20-1, the J call TRBJ2-3, with no clear D. Looked up from germline, CDR1 is DFQATT and CDR2 is SNEGSKA (reference sequence). The CDR3 covers 11 residues. V was trimmed by 4 bases and J by 4 bases, leaving 6 bases between them. CDR3 residues: CSATKADTQYF. DNA for the CDR3: TGCAGTGCTACCAAGGCAGATACGCAGTATTTT.

This clonotype occurred once. The chain joins TRBV5-6 to TRBJ2-7, with D possibly being TRBD1 or TRBD2 (5 bases each). Germline CDR1 is SGHDT and CDR2 is YYEEEE. The CDR3 consists of 16 residues. With 4 bases removed from V and 2 bases from J, the gap between germline ends came to 19 bases. The CDR3 protein is CASSQMWGIPPYEQYF. CDR3 DNA: TGTGCCAGCAGCCAAATGTGGGGGATTCCCCCCTACGAGCAGTACTTC.